Presented here are 27 T cell receptor beta chains from one specimen sequenced in a study of cytomegalovirus exposure and HLA in healthy donors. This PCR relied on a set of 60 Vbeta primers and 13 Jbeta primers. Method: immunoSEQ multiplex PCR; TCRdb's copy keeps in-frame clones and lacks some. The sample has about 160,000 clones; around 82% are singletons. The specimen sequenced was PBMCs. Receptors were obtained from a middle-aged man in good health and CMV-seropositive.

This chain uses TRBV6-6 with TRBJ1-1; 8 nucleotides agree with TRBD1. The CDR3 is made up of 13 amino acids. V shed 4 bases and J 7 bases; nucleotides not matched to a gene: 5. Germline V gene sequence: CDR1 MNHNY, CDR2 SVGAGI (reference sequence). CDR3 sequence: CASSSQGADEAFF. Here the CDR3 DNA reads TGTGCCAGCAGTTCCCAGGGGGCGGATGAAGCTTTCTTT.

This chain uses TRBV4-3 with TRBJ1-6, with D perhaps TRBD1 (6 bases). The germline CDR1 and CDR2 sequences are LGHNA and YSLEER. With 0 bases removed from V and 17 bases from J, the gap between germline ends came to 17 bases. The CDR3 covers 14 residues. CDR3 sequence (DNA): TGCGCCAGCAGCCAAGATCGGGTGGGACACCCTATCCACTTT. Translation gives CASSQDRVGHPIHF.

The chain is built from TRBV14 and TRBJ2-2; the D gene is possibly TRBD1 (6 bases). Trimming pared 1 base from V and 4 bases from J, leaving 7 bases between. The germline V gene has CDR1 SGHDN and CDR2 FVKESK. The CDR3 is made up of 14 amino acids. The DNA of the CDR3 is TGTGCCAGCAGCCAAGTCAGGGGCACCGGGGAGCTGTTTTTT. Protein: CASSQVRGTGELFF.

The chain is built from TRBV7-2 and TRBJ2-2, with 7 bases identical to TRBD1. CDR3 size: 14 residues. Germline V gives CDR1 SGHTA, CDR2 FQGNSA. The junction had 2 bases not matched to a gene; V was cut back by 4 bases and J by 3 bases. The CDR3 loop reads CASSSQGYTGELFF. The CDR3 DNA is TGTGCCAGCAGCTCACAGGGGTACACCGGGGAGCTGTTTTTT. Full variable domain (missing parts from reference TRBV7-2 and TRBJ2-2): GAGVSQSPSNKVTEKGKDVELRCDPISGHTALYWYRQSLGQGLEFLIYFQGNSAPDKSGLPSDRFSAERTGGSVSTLTIQRTQQEDSAVYLCASSSQGYTGELFFGEGSRLTVL.

V is TRBV19 and J is TRBJ2-7; weak D call: TRBD1 (5 bases). V was trimmed by 5 bases and J by 1 base, leaving 12 bases between them. CDR3 length equals 14 residues. CDR1 is LNHDA, CDR2 SQIVND, per germline (reference sequence). CDR3 amino acids: CASSSQGSSYEQYF. The CDR3 DNA is TGTGCCAGTAGTTCGCAGGGTTCTTCCTACGAGCAGTACTTC.

Concerning this clone: One end of the junction does not line up with germline, which may come from a read error. The chain links TRBV4-1 to TRBJ2-3, with TRBD2 matching over 8 bases. The V gene's germline CDR1 is MGHRA and CDR2 YSYEKL. This CDR3 has 16 amino acids. CDR3 coding DNA: TGCGCCAGCAGTCAAGGGGAAGCGGGGGTCAGGGATACGCAGTATTTT. Protein sequence: CASSQGEAGVRDTQYF.

The chain couples TRBV7-2 to TRBJ2-5; 7 nucleotides align to TRBD1. The V gene's germline CDR1 is SGHTA and CDR2 FQGNSA. Trimming removed 4 bases from V and 5 bases from J; junction bases left unmatched: 16. The CDR3 sequence is 17 residues long. The CDR3 loop is CASSSPPGQPRQETQYF. CDR3 sequence (DNA): TGTGCCAGCAGCTCACCCCCGGGACAGCCTAGACAGGAGACCCAGTACTTC.

This rearrangement joins TRBV7-8 to TRBJ2-5; D call uncertain. Trimming cost V 1 base and J 5 bases, with 17 bases left between them. Germline lookup yields CDR1 SGHVS and CDR2 FQNEAQ. This CDR3 has 16 residues. Here the CDR3 DNA reads TGTGCCAGCAGCTTAGGTGTCTTAAGAGAGAAGGAGACCCAGTACTTC. As protein: CASSLGVLREKETQYF.

Regarding this clone: Other DNA variants within this sample encode the same CDR3. This sequence joins TRBV9 and TRBJ1-5; 7 bases line up with TRBD1. Germline V gene lookup returns CDR1 SGDLS and CDR2 YYNGEE. This CDR3 is built from 14 residues. The V gene end was trimmed by 3 bases and the J gene end by 3 bases; junction bases not matched to a gene: 3. In DNA form, the CDR3 reads TGTGCCAGCAGCGAGACAGGGTCCAATCAGCCCCAGCATTTT. This gives the protein CASSETGSNQPQHF.

This chain uses TRBV7-3 with TRBJ2-2; D gene ambiguous. The CDR3 sequence is 15 residues long. CDR1 SGHTA and CDR2 FQGTGA come from the germline V gene. The V end was cut by 1 base, the J end by 0 bases, with 6 bases between. The CDR3 is CASSLSPANTGELFF. The DNA of the CDR3 is TGTGCCAGCAGCTTAAGTCCAGCGAACACCGGGGAGCTGTTTTTT.

This clone showed up just a few times. CDR3 protein: CASSYLAGHTGELFF. The CDR3 coding sequence is TGTGCCAGCAGTTATCTAGCGGGCCACACCGGGGAGCTGTTTTTT. The rearrangement joins TRBV6-5 to TRBJ2-2; 8 positions agree with TRBD2. V gave up 3 bases and J gave up 3 bases; unmatched junction bases: 3. The CDR3 has 15 residues. Germline CDR1 is MNHEY and CDR2 is SVGAGI.

This clone was picked up a small number of times. The chain combines TRBV7-2 with TRBJ2-3; no clear D. The CDR3 is made up of 14 amino acids. Germline CDR1 is SGHTA and CDR2 is FQGNSA. Trimming pared 5 bases from V and 3 bases from J, leaving 12 bases between. The CDR3 DNA follows: TGTGCCAGCAGCCCTCCGGTAGTAACAGATACGCAGTATTTT. This codes for CASSPPVVTDTQYF.

Notes on this clone: The same CDR3 can be traced to other DNA sequences in this sample. The chain uses TRBV4-2 and TRBJ2-2; 13 bases align to TRBD2. CDR1 is LGHNA, CDR2 YNFKEQ, per germline. J gave up 4 bases and V 2 bases, and 10 bases lay outside the gene matches. The CDR3 is made up of 19 amino acids. The CDR3 DNA reads TGTGCCAGCAGCCAACAAGGACTAGCGGGAGCCGCCGTCACCGGGGAGCTGTTTTTT. It encodes CASSQQGLAGAAVTGELFF.

This clone occurred a few times. One end of the junction is discordant with germline, which a read error may explain. The chain links TRBV5-1 to TRBJ2-6; the match to TRBD1 covers 11 bases. CDR1 SGHRS and CDR2 YFSETQ come from the germline V gene. CDR3 length: 16 amino acids. The CDR3 coding sequence is TGCGCCAGCAGCTGGACAGGGGGCGGAGGGGCCAACGGCCTGACTTTC. Amino acids: CASSWTGGGGANGLTF.

The chain is built from TRBV4-2 and TRBJ2-7, with TRBD2 as a possible D gene (5 bases). The CDR3 has 15 residues. Per germline, CDR1 LGHNA and CDR2 YNFKEQ. V shed 0 bases and J shed 2 bases, with 11 bases lying between them. CDR3 in amino acids: CASSQDANGAYEQYF. CDR3 sequence (DNA): TGTGCCAGCAGCCAAGACGCCAACGGGGCCTACGAGCAGTACTTC.

The chain carries TRBV18 and TRBJ1-2, with unresolved D. CDR1 is KGHSH and CDR2 is LQKENI in the germline V gene. V lost 0 bases and J 0 bases, leaving 8 bases between the germline ends. CDR3 length equals 15 residues. CDR3 amino acids: CASSPPGSPNYGYTF. DNA of the CDR3: TGTGCCAGCTCACCACCGGGCAGTCCTAACTATGGCTACACCTTC.

Only a few counts were recorded for this clone. The chain is built from TRBV7-3 and TRBJ2-2; 8 nucleotides match TRBD1. Germline V gene sequence: CDR1 SGHTA, CDR2 FQGTGA. The CDR3 runs to 16 residues. V lost 5 bases, J lost 5 bases, and 10 bases stayed unmatched. CDR3 sequence: CASSRTAGGYTGELFF. In nucleotides, the CDR3 is TGTGCCAGCAGCCGAACGGCAGGGGGCTATACCGGGGAGCTGTTTTTT. The variable domain in full, completed from reference TRBV7-3 and TRBJ2-2, reads GAGVSQTPSNKVTEKGKYVELRCDPISGHTALYWYRQSLGQGPEFLIYFQGTGAADDSGLPNDRFFAVRPEGSVSTLKIQRTERGDSAVYLCASSRTAGGYTGELFFGEGSRLTVL.

The J gene is TRBJ1-3, the V gene TRBV7-3; 9 nucleotides match TRBD1. The CDR3 spans 15 residues. The V and J ends lost 3 bases and 4 bases, in that order; junction bases with no gene match: 4. CDR1 SGHTA and CDR2 FQGTGA come from the germline V gene. CDR3 DNA: TGTGCCAGCAGCTTCGGGACAGGGCCAGGAAACACCATATATTTT. Amino acid sequence: CASSFGTGPGNTIYF.

The chain joins TRBV9 to TRBJ2-5, with D perhaps TRBD2 (5 bases). The ends were cut back, 0 bases at V and 4 bases at J, with 10 bases in the middle. The CDR3 loop spans 14 amino acids. CDR1 SGDLS and CDR2 YYNGEE come from the germline V gene. CDR3 nucleotide sequence: TGTGCCAGCAGCGTAGGAGGAACTAGAGAGACCCAGTACTTC. Amino acid sequence: CASSVGGTRETQYF.

The chain is built from TRBV4-2 and TRBJ2-1, with 9 nucleotides matching TRBD2. CDR1 and CDR2 from the germline V gene are LGHNA and YNFKEQ. This CDR3 region has 15 residues. After removal of 1 base from V and 5 bases from J, the junction contained 3 bases not matched to a gene. This CDR3 reads CASSQAPSGNNEQFF. CDR3 nucleotide sequence: TGTGCCAGCAGCCAAGCCCCTAGCGGGAACAATGAGCAGTTCTTC.

This clone appeared a few times. The J gene is TRBJ2-7, the V gene TRBV7-8, with D tentatively TRBD2 (7 bases). V lost 5 bases and J 3 bases, leaving 23 bases between the germline ends. The germline gives CDR1 SGHVS, CDR2 FQNEAQ. The CDR3 has 17 amino acids. The CDR3 nucleotides are TGTGCCAGCAGCCCGTTTAAGGAGACTAGCAGGGGCTACGAGCAGTACTTC. Its protein product is CASSPFKETSRGYEQYF.

V usage is TRBV11-2 and J usage is TRBJ2-6, with D perhaps matching TRBD1 (6 bases). The germline V gene has CDR1 SGHAT and CDR2 FQNNGV. This CDR3 has 15 residues. V was trimmed by 4 bases and J by 0 bases, leaving 7 bases between them. This CDR3 reads CASSWGPSGANVLTF. DNA of the CDR3: TGTGCCAGCAGCTGGGGGCCCTCTGGGGCCAACGTCCTGACTTTC.

The rearrangement uses TRBV5-1 and TRBJ2-3, with 9 bases aligning to TRBD2. The CDR3 runs to 14 residues. Germline loops: CDR1 SGHRS, CDR2 YFSETQ. V gave up 3 bases and J gave up 4 bases; unmatched junction bases: 3. CDR3 DNA: TGCGCCAGCAGCTCGCGGACTAGCGCAGATACGCAGTATTTT. Encoded protein: CASSSRTSADTQYF.

The genes are TRBV5-1 and TRBJ2-1, with 8 bases identical to TRBD2. Germline V gene lookup returns CDR1 SGHRS and CDR2 YFSETQ. V lost 3 bases, J lost 4 bases, and 3 bases stayed unmatched. This CDR3 is built from 14 residues. CDR3 residues: CASSYGLAYNEQFF. The CDR3 nucleotides read TGCGCCAGCAGCTATGGACTAGCTTACAATGAGCAGTTCTTC.

This clone has a single count. The V and J genes are TRBV7-9 and TRBJ1-6, with 7 bases fitting TRBD1. Germline CDR1 is SEHNR and CDR2 is FQNEAQ (reference sequence). With V trimmed by 9 bases and J by 7 bases, 9 bases remained unmatched. The CDR3 contains 14 residues. CDR3 DNA: TGTGCCAGTAGGGCAGGGACAGAAAATTCACCCCTCCACTTT. The encoded protein is CASRAGTENSPLHF.

The gene calls are TRBV11-2 and TRBJ2-1; D is possibly TRBD1 (6 bases). Between the trimmed V and J ends, which lost 5 bases and 0 bases, there was a span of 11 bases. CDR3 length: 15 residues. Germline loops: CDR1 SGHAT, CDR2 FQNNGV. The CDR3: CASSHGQSSYNEQFF. The CDR3 DNA is TGTGCCAGCAGCCACGGACAGAGCTCCTACAATGAGCAGTTCTTC.

The chain uses TRBV25-1 and TRBJ2-5; 7 nucleotides agree with TRBD2. V lost 3 bases and J lost 5; bases outside the gene matches: 12. CDR3 length: 16 amino acids. Germline loops: CDR1 MGHDK, CDR2 SYGVNS. The CDR3 reads CASSEGGLGSWETQYF. The CDR3 bases are TGTGCCAGCAGTGAGGGCGGACTAGGTTCTTGGGAGACCCAGTACTTC. The entire variable domain, with the rest obtained from reference TRBV25-1 and TRBJ2-5, is as follows: EADIYQTPRYLVIGTGKKITLECSQTMGHDKMYWYQQDPGMELHLIHYSYGVNSTEKGDLSSESTVSRIRTEHFPLTLESARPSHTSQYLCASSEGGLGSWETQYFGPGTRLLVL.